The present entry profiles one T cell receptor (beta chain) with its context. Its target is not known. Measured with immunoSEQ multiplex PCR; TCRdb has only the in-frame clones, and not every one. The data show roughly 9,600 clones, approximately 42% seen once. CDR1 and CDR2 from the germline V gene are SNHLY and FYNNEI. The CDR3 is made up of 14 amino acids. Trimming removed 6 bases from V and 3 bases from J; junction bases left unmatched: 5. This sample is part of a study of siplizumab effects on memory and regulatory T cells. Study-wide results and caveats: Mappable alloreactive CD4+ clones were on average 68.8% Treg-derived with siplizumab, approximately 26% in controls.

The mixed lymphocyte reaction cells were cocultured at 37°C for more than five days. This TCR was recovered from a human donor in good health; the cells came from an allogeneic mixed lymphocyte reaction. J is TRBJ2-7 and V is TRBV2; TRBD1 matches 10 bases. Sequenced material: CFSE-low (dividing) CD4+ T cells sorted from an allogeneic mixed lymphocyte reaction. The CDR3 coding sequence is TGTGCCAGCAGCTCGGACAGGGGGGACTACGAGCAGTACTTC. It encodes CASSSDRGDYEQYF.